This T cell receptor (beta chain) was sequenced in a study of T cells expressing NK-cell markers. Study-wide context: Sorted CD3+CD56-NKG2C+, CD3+CD56+NKG2C- and CD3+CD56+NKG2C+ T cells were the source of the TCR beta repertoires. HCMV seropositivity characterized most of the eight sequenced donors, and seronegativity one. Study outcomes and limitations: Among CD8+ T cells from 5 to 7 donors, dominant NKG2C+ clonotypes accounted for about 1.0-8%. The study left the HCMV specificity of expanded NKG2C+ T cell clones unresolved.

Notes on this clonotype: Its antigen is unknown.

CDR1 MNHNS and CDR2 SASEGT come from the germline V gene. This CDR3 is built from 15 residues. TCRdb re-called the 5' RACE reads, yielding one record per CDR3 amino acid sequence without DNA. The table for this sample gives hundreds of thousands of distinct CDR3 sequences. The rearrangement uses TRBV6-1 and TRBJ1-2; TCRdb's D call, TRBD1, is unchecked because there is no DNA. Sequenced: blood T cells: a sorted CD56 or NKG2C T cell subset, CD4+ or CD8+ T cells, or bulk PBMC T cells (not recorded which). The TCR was taken from a woman aged 18 to 75 in good health. CDR3 region: CASTTRQGNNYGYTF.